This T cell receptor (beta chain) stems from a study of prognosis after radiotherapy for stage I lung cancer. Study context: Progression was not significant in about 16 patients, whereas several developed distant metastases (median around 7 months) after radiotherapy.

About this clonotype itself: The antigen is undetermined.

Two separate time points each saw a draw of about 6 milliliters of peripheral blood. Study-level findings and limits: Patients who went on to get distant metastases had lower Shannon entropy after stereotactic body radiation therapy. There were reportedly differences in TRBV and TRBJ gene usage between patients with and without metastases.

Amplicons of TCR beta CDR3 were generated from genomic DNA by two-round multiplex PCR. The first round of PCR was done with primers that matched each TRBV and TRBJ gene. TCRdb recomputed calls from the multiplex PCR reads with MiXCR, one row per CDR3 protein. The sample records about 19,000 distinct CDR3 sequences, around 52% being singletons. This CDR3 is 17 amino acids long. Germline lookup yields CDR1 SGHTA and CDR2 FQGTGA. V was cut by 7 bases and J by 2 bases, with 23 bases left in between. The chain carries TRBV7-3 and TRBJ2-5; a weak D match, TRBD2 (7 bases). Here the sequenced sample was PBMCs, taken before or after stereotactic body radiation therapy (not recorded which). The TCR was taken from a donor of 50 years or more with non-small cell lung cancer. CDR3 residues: CASILVRGGGEQETQYF. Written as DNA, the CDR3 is TGTGCCAGCATCTTGGTGCGTGGGGGGGGCGAGCAAGAGACCCAGTACTTC.